These 25 T cell receptor beta chains came from one sample sequenced in a study of blood T cell repertoires in COVID-19. Profiling relied on immunoSEQ multiplex PCR, and the TCRdb table lists in-frame clones only, not all of them. The sample yields about 190,000 clones, about nine tenths seen once. The sequencing input was peripheral blood. The receptors here all came from a middle-aged man with acute or convalescent COVID-19.

The chain couples TRBV18 to TRBJ1-2; no clear D. Germline V gene lookup returns CDR1 KGHSH and CDR2 LQKENI. The germline V and J ends were trimmed by 3 bases and 7 bases, with 12 bases remaining between them. This CDR3 has 13 amino acids. The CDR3 spells CASSPGGEVGYTF. CDR3 coding DNA: TGTGCCAGCTCACCCGGCGGGGAGGTTGGCTACACCTTC. Complete variable domain (other parts from reference TRBV18 and TRBJ1-2): NAGVMQNPRHLVRRRGQEARLRCSPMKGHSHVYWYRQLPEEGLKFMVYLQKENIIDESGMPKERFSAEFPKEGPSILRIQQVVRGDSAAYFCASSPGGEVGYTFGSGTRLTVV.

The chain is built from TRBV5-6 and TRBJ1-6; D is unclear. The V end was cut by 5 bases, the J end by 1 base, with 10 bases between. This CDR3 has 15 residues. The V gene's germline CDR1 is SGHDT and CDR2 YYEEEE. This CDR3 reads CASRLRGSYNSPLHF. The CDR3, as DNA: TGTGCCAGCAGGCTTCGGGGATCCTATAATTCACCCCTCCACTTT.

This chain joins TRBV27 and TRBJ2-3, with TRBD1 matching 7 bases. V lost 5 bases to trimming and J lost 2 bases; unmatched junction nucleotides: 10. There are 16 residues in the CDR3. CDR1 and CDR2 (germline): MNHEY, SMNVEV (reference sequence). The CDR3 DNA follows: TGTGCCAGCAGTCCCACTACAGGGGCCCCCACAGATACGCAGTATTTT. It yields the protein CASSPTTGAPTDTQYF.

A note on this clone: Relative to the germline gene, one junction end is altered; a read error may explain this. The chain joins TRBV5-1 to TRBJ2-7; 9 bases match TRBD1. Looked up from germline, CDR1 is SGHRS and CDR2 is YFSETQ. CDR3 length equals 16 residues. The CDR3: CANSLGPGQGSYEQYF. Here the CDR3 DNA reads TGCGCCAACAGCTTGGGCCCGGGACAGGGCTCTTACGAGCAGTACTTC.

The chain couples TRBV28 to TRBJ2-3; 9 bases are a match to TRBD2. The CDR3 runs 15 residues. Germline V gives CDR1 MDHEN, CDR2 SYDVKM. The V gene end was trimmed by 8 bases and the J gene end by 4 bases; junction bases not matched to a gene: 10. The CDR3 here is CASLPGGGAPDTQYF. DNA of the CDR3: TGTGCCAGCCTCCCAGGCGGGGGGGCCCCAGATACGCAGTATTTT.

The V gene is TRBV15, the J gene TRBJ2-7; 7 bases agree with TRBD1. Per germline, CDR1 LNHNV and CDR2 YYDKDF (reference sequence). The CDR3 has 15 amino acids. V trimming: 2 bases; J trimming: 1 base; junction bases outside the gene matches: 5. The CDR3 is CATSRPGTESYEQYF. In nucleotides, the CDR3 is TGTGCCACCAGCAGACCCGGGACAGAATCCTACGAGCAGTACTTC.

The chain has TRBV7-6 and TRBJ2-3; D might be TRBD1 (6 bases). Germline CDR1 and CDR2: SGHVS and FNYEAQ. V was clipped by 5 bases and J by 0 bases, with 18 bases between them. The CDR3 covers 17 residues. CDR3 in DNA: TGTGCCAGCAGCCCAGGTTGGGGGCGGCCTAGCACAGATACGCAGTATTTT. It yields the protein CASSPGWGRPSTDTQYF.

The chain has TRBV13 and TRBJ2-1; 8 bases line up with TRBD2. The CDR3 length is 14 residues. The germline V gene encodes CDR1 PRHDT and CDR2 FYEKMQ (reference sequence). The J segment lost 6 bases and the V segment lost 3 bases, leaving 4 bases of the junction unmatched. The CDR3 DNA reads as TGTGCCAGCAGCTTCGGGGGGGCGGGCAATGAGCAGTTCTTC. Translating it yields CASSFGGAGNEQFF.

The CDR3 is CASRAGNYGYTF. In nucleotides, the CDR3 is TGTGCCAGTAGAGCAGGGAACTATGGCTACACCTTC. The chain carries TRBV19 and TRBJ1-2; tentative D call: TRBD1 (5 bases). The V end lost 6 bases, the J end lost 2 bases, and 7 bases lay between the germline ends. In germline, CDR1 is LNHDA, CDR2 SQIVND (reference sequence). The CDR3 length is 12 residues.

This chain links TRBV5-1 with TRBJ1-1; TRBD1 might be the D (6 bases). From germline, CDR1 is SGHRS and CDR2 YFSETQ. V was cut by 1 base and J by 1 base, with 14 bases left in between. This CDR3 region has 16 residues. CDR3 protein: CASSLYSARGNTEAFF. CDR3 DNA sequence: TGCGCCAGCAGCTTGTATTCCGCCAGGGGGAACACTGAAGCTTTCTTT. Using reference TRBV5-1 and TRBJ1-1 for the parts outside the CDR3, the full variable domain is KAGVTQTPRYLIKTRGQQVTLSCSPISGHRSVSWYQQTPGQGLQFLFEYFSETQRNKGNFPGRFSGRQFSNSRSEMNVSTLELGDSALYLCASSLYSARGNTEAFFGQGTRLTVV.

J is TRBJ2-2 and V is TRBV27; D gene ambiguous. There are 16 residues in the CDR3. The V and J ends lost 1 base and 3 bases respectively, with 12 bases between them. The V gene's germline CDR1 is MNHEY and CDR2 SMNVEV (reference sequence). CDR3 coding DNA: TGTGCCAGCAGTTTATTATCGGCGGCGCACACCGGGGAGCTGTTTTTT. Its translation: CASSLLSAAHTGELFF.

This clone was recorded once. The genes are TRBV5-1 and TRBJ1-1; TRBD1 is a possible D gene (5 bases). CDR3 size: 15 residues. Germline V gives CDR1 SGHRS, CDR2 YFSETQ. V gave up 0 bases and J gave up 3 bases, with 12 bases separating them. CDR3 DNA: TGCGCCAGCAGCTTGGCAGCCAGGGTCGACACTGAAGCTTTCTTT. Its protein is CASSLAARVDTEAFF.

This clone was seen a few times. V and J are TRBV4-1 and TRBJ1-1; a possible D gene is TRBD1 (5 bases). The CDR3 sequence is 15 residues long. V was cut by 3 bases and J by 3 bases, with 14 bases left in between. Germline V gene lookup returns CDR1 MGHRA and CDR2 YSYEKL. This chain's CDR3 is CASSQGSTVYTEAFF. CDR3 in DNA: TGCGCCAGCAGCCAGGGGTCGACAGTCTACACTGAAGCTTTCTTT.

J is TRBJ2-3 and V is TRBV27; no reliable D call. The CDR3 totals 11 residues. Trimming left V 7 bases short and J 5 bases short, with 7 bases between. Germline V CDR1 and CDR2: MNHEY, SMNVEV (reference sequence). CDR3 loop: CASTLGDTQYF. Written as DNA, the CDR3 is TGTGCCAGCACCCTCGGAGATACGCAGTATTTT.

This chain connects TRBV18 to TRBJ2-7; 8 nucleotides agree with TRBD2. V gave up 2 bases and J gave up 5 bases; unmatched junction bases: 8. The CDR3 length is 15 residues. CDR1 is KGHSH, CDR2 LQKENI, per germline. CDR3 residues: CASSPIGGGTDEQYF. CDR3 nucleotides: TGTGCCAGCTCACCAATAGGCGGGGGGACGGACGAGCAGTACTTC.

This chain uses TRBV6-6 with TRBJ1-3; D is uncertain. V was pared by 5 bases and J by 0 bases, with 17 bases between. CDR1 is MNHNY, CDR2 SVGAGI, per germline (reference sequence). This CDR3 region has 17 residues. The CDR3 DNA sequence: TGTGCCAGCAGTCCTCGAGGGAAGGCTACCTCTGGAAACACCATATATTTT. Its protein product is CASSPRGKATSGNTIYF.

The V call is TRBV6-6, the J call TRBJ2-5, with 15 bases lining up with TRBD2. The CDR3 runs 16 residues. The germline gives CDR1 MNHNY, CDR2 SVGAGI (reference sequence). J lost 2 bases, V lost 5 bases, and 3 bases had no gene match. CDR3 protein: CASSKGTSGGQETQYF. Written as DNA, the CDR3 is TGTGCCAGCAGTAAGGGGACTAGCGGGGGGCAAGAGACCCAGTACTTC.

The genes are TRBV2 and TRBJ1-5; no clear D gene. The V end was cut by 5 bases, the J end by 1 base, with 15 bases between. In germline, CDR1 is SNHLY, CDR2 FYNNEI. The CDR3 runs 16 residues. This CDR3 is CASSNKLGLSNQPQHF. CDR3 DNA: TGTGCCAGCAGTAATAAACTGGGCTTGAGCAATCAGCCCCAGCATTTT.

The V call is TRBV29-1, the J call TRBJ2-1; the match to TRBD2 covers 10 bases. The germline CDR1 and CDR2 sequences are SQVTM and ANQGSEA. V was pared by 7 bases and J by 5 bases, with 8 bases of the junction left unmatched. The CDR3 sequence is 14 residues long. CDR3 protein: CSAGLAGANNEQFF. CDR3 in DNA: TGCAGCGCCGGTCTAGCGGGGGCCAACAATGAGCAGTTCTTC.

This clone was counted at least ten times. The rearrangement uses TRBV5-1 and TRBJ1-3, with 8 positions matching TRBD1. This CDR3 is built from 15 residues. J gave up 2 bases and V 4 bases, and 5 bases lay outside the gene matches. Germline V gives CDR1 SGHRS, CDR2 YFSETQ. This chain's CDR3 is CASSMTGAAGNTIYF. The DNA of the CDR3 is TGCGCCAGCAGCATGACAGGGGCGGCTGGAAACACCATATATTTT.

In this sample, this clone turned up a few times. This chain uses TRBV20-1 with TRBJ2-7; no definite D call. This CDR3 contains 11 residues. CDR1 and CDR2 (germline): DFQATT, SNEGSKA (reference sequence). V was trimmed by 3 bases and J by 4 bases, leaving 7 bases between them. CDR3 sequence: CSASIQYEQYF. In nucleotides, the CDR3 is TGCAGTGCTAGTATCCAATACGAGCAGTACTTC.

The chain links TRBV5-4 to TRBJ2-5, with 9 bases aligning to TRBD2. V lost 0 bases and J lost 2; bases outside the gene matches: 5. Germline values: CDR1 SGHNT, CDR2 YYREEE (reference sequence). The CDR3 has 16 residues. The CDR3 region has the DNA TGTGCCAGCAGCTTGGACCAGCGGGGGGAACAAGAGACCCAGTACTTC. It translates to CASSLDQRGEQETQYF. Drawing the rest from reference TRBV5-4 and TRBJ2-5, the complete variable domain is ETGVTQSPTHLIKTRGQQVTLRCSSQSGHNTVSWYQQALGQGPQFIFQYYREEENGRGNFPPRFSGLQFPNYSSELNVNALELDDSALYLCASSLDQRGEQETQYFGPGTRLLVL.

The chain carries TRBV5-1 and TRBJ2-7, with 8 bases fitting TRBD1. The CDR3 has 13 residues. V dropped 5 bases and J dropped 6; count of bases not matched to a gene: 7. The V gene's germline CDR1 is SGHRS and CDR2 YFSETQ. CDR3 sequence: CASRNVGQGEQYF. CDR3 sequence (DNA): TGCGCCAGCAGGAATGTTGGACAGGGCGAGCAGTACTTC.

The V gene is TRBV5-1, the J gene TRBJ2-1; 10 positions agree with TRBD2. J gave up 4 bases and V 1 base, and 2 bases lay outside the gene matches. The CDR3 length is 15 residues. CDR1 is SGHRS, CDR2 YFSETQ, per germline. The CDR3 coding sequence is TGCGCCAGCAGCTTGACTAGCGGGGAGTACAATGAGCAGTTCTTC. Amino acid sequence: CASSLTSGEYNEQFF.

The V call is TRBV30, the J call TRBJ2-6, with unresolved D. This CDR3 region has 15 residues. The ends were cut back, 3 bases at V and 4 bases at J, with 13 bases in the middle. The V gene's germline CDR1 is GTSNPN and CDR2 SVGIG (reference sequence). CDR3 in DNA: TGTGCCTGGAGCGTATCCAGAGCGGGGGCCAACGTCCTGACTTTC. It yields the protein CAWSVSRAGANVLTF.